A selection of T cell receptor beta chains follows, all from one sample in a study of a mutant IDH1 vaccine in newly diagnosed glioma. Using immunoSEQ multiplex PCR, the repertoire was profiled, and TCRdb retains in-frame clones only, with some absent. This sample has more than 60,000 clones; 60% to 75% occur once, and the top ten carry 4.7%. Their antigens are not known. The sample here was PBMCs, taken from a glioma patient whose treatment included an IDH1 peptide vaccine. Source of these receptors: a man aged 45-60 years with glioma. Each CDR3 is given with its conserved first and last residue. Fields, in order: D gene, J gene, V gene, clone size, CDR3 length, CDR3 protein, CDR3 DNA. A D gene is named only where the DNA matches it firmly. Clone size is stated in some rows and not others, as once, few, many or a class when expanded.

D gene: .
J gene: TRBJ1-2
V gene: TRBV19
clone size: .
CDR3 length: 14
CDR3 protein: CASSMSGQGYGYTF
CDR3 DNA: TGTGCCAGTAGTATGAGCGGGCAGGGCTATGGCTACACCTTC

D gene: .
J gene: TRBJ2-2
V gene: TRBV9
clone size: .
CDR3 length: 14
CDR3 protein: CASSAVPHTGELFF
CDR3 DNA: TGTGCCAGCAGCGCAGTCCCTCACACCGGGGAGCTGTTTTTT

D gene: TRBD1
J gene: TRBJ2-2
V gene: TRBV6-6
clone size: few
CDR3 length: 16
CDR3 protein: CASSQDRGRVFGELFF
CDR3 DNA: TGTGCCAGCAGCCAGGACAGGGGCAGAGTATTCGGGGAGCTGTTTTTT

D gene: .
J gene: TRBJ2-7
V gene: TRBV30
clone size: .
CDR3 length: 12
CDR3 protein: CAWSLSTGEQYF
CDR3 DNA: TGTGCCTGGAGTTTATCGACCGGGGAGCAGTACTTC

D gene: .
J gene: TRBJ1-6
V gene: TRBV9
clone size: .
CDR3 length: 18
CDR3 protein: CASSARADSASYNSPLHF
CDR3 DNA: TGTGCCAGCAGCGCCCGAGCGGACAGCGCTTCCTATAATTCACCCCTCCACTTT

D gene: .
J gene: TRBJ2-7
V gene: TRBV13
clone size: .
CDR3 length: 15
CDR3 protein: CASSLGWGGQNEQYF
CDR3 DNA: TGTGCCAGCAGCTTAGGCTGGGGGGGGCAGAACGAGCAGTACTTC

D gene: .
J gene: TRBJ1-2
V gene: TRBV9
clone size: .
CDR3 length: 13
CDR3 protein: CASSAGFYYGYTF
CDR3 DNA: TGTGCCAGCAGCGCCGGGTTCTACTATGGCTACACCTTC

D gene: .
J gene: TRBJ2-1
V gene: TRBV4-1
clone size: .
CDR3 length: 15
CDR3 protein: CASSQDGLAFNEQFF
CDR3 DNA: TGCGCCAGCAGCCAAGATGGGCTAGCGTTCAATGAGCAGTTCTTC

D gene: .
J gene: TRBJ1-2
V gene: TRBV10-3
clone size: once
CDR3 length: 15
CDR3 protein: CAISESNFRDYGYTF
CDR3 DNA: TGTGCCATCAGTGAGTCGAATTTTCGCGACTATGGCTACACCTTC

D gene: TRBD1
J gene: TRBJ1-1
V gene: TRBV5-8
clone size: .
CDR3 length: 14
CDR3 protein: CASSRRGQNTEAFF
CDR3 DNA: TGTGCCAGCAGCCGGAGGGGGCAGAACACTGAAGCTTTCTTT

D gene: .
J gene: TRBJ2-2
V gene: TRBV10-3
clone size: once
CDR3 length: 14
CDR3 protein: CAIRRDANTGELFF
CDR3 DNA: TGTGCCATCAGGCGAGACGCGAACACCGGGGAGCTGTTTTTT

D gene: TRBD1
J gene: TRBJ1-1
V gene: TRBV4-2
clone size: .
CDR3 length: 14
CDR3 protein: CASSLTGGNTEAFF
CDR3 DNA: TGTGCCAGCAGCCTGACAGGGGGAAACACTGAAGCTTTCTTT

D gene: .
J gene: TRBJ1-5
V gene: TRBV4-1
clone size: .
CDR3 length: 17
CDR3 protein: CASSPGVTSTSNQPQHF
CDR3 DNA: TGCGCCAGCAGCCCCGGGGTCACCTCGACGAGCAATCAGCCCCAGCATTTT

D gene: .
J gene: TRBJ2-3
V gene: TRBV28
clone size: .
CDR3 length: 13
CDR3 protein: CASSLMETDTQYF
CDR3 DNA: TGTGCCAGCAGTTTGATGGAAACAGATACGCAGTATTTT

D gene: TRBD2
J gene: TRBJ2-1
V gene: TRBV27
clone size: few
CDR3 length: 12
CDR3 protein: CASKPVQGLALF
CDR3 DNA: TGTGCCAGCAAACCCGTCCAAGGACTAGCCCTCTTC

D gene: .
J gene: TRBJ1-1
V gene: TRBV27
clone size: .
CDR3 length: 15
CDR3 protein: CASSASAGDNTEAFF
CDR3 DNA: TGTGCCAGCAGTGCCTCGGCAGGGGATAACACTGAAGCTTTCTTT

D gene: .
J gene: TRBJ1-1
V gene: TRBV19
clone size: .
CDR3 length: 11
CDR3 protein: CASIGGTEAFF
CDR3 DNA: TGTGCCAGCATAGGCGGGACTGAAGCTTTCTTT

D gene: TRBD1
J gene: TRBJ2-6
V gene: TRBV18
clone size: .
CDR3 length: 17
CDR3 protein: CASSTGQGTPGANVLTF
CDR3 DNA: TGTGCCAGCTCAACGGGACAGGGCACTCCTGGGGCCAACGTCCTGACTTTC

D gene: .
J gene: TRBJ1-2
V gene: TRBV5-4
clone size: few
CDR3 length: 15
CDR3 protein: CASSPGTGSMAGYTF
CDR3 DNA: TGTGCCAGCAGCCCGGGAACAGGCTCAATGGCTGGCTACACCTTC

D gene: .
J gene: TRBJ2-3
V gene: TRBV2
clone size: .
CDR3 length: 13
CDR3 protein: CASSLGRTDTQYF
CDR3 DNA: TGTGCCAGCAGCCTAGGGAGGACAGATACGCAGTATTTT

D gene: .
J gene: TRBJ1-5
V gene: TRBV10-3
clone size: .
CDR3 length: 15
CDR3 protein: CAISEGGQGNQPQHF
CDR3 DNA: TGTGCCATCAGTGAGGGCGGTCAGGGGAATCAGCCCCAGCATTTT

D gene: .
J gene: TRBJ1-1
V gene: TRBV6-5
clone size: .
CDR3 length: 13
CDR3 protein: CASTGRQNTEAFF
CDR3 DNA: TGTGCCAGCACCGGGAGGCAAAACACTGAAGCTTTCTTT

D gene: .
J gene: TRBJ2-2
V gene: TRBV30
clone size: .
CDR3 length: 12
CDR3 protein: CAWNKNTGELFF
CDR3 DNA: TGTGCCTGGAATAAGAACACCGGGGAGCTGTTTTTT

D gene: TRBD1
J gene: TRBJ2-7
V gene: TRBV10-3
clone size: .
CDR3 length: 13
CDR3 protein: CAISERGPYEQYF
CDR3 DNA: TGTGCCATCAGTGAGAGGGGGCCCTACGAGCAGTACTTC

D gene: .
J gene: TRBJ1-1
V gene: TRBV30
clone size: few
CDR3 length: 13
CDR3 protein: CAWSVQVTGEAFF
CDR3 DNA: TGTGCCTGGAGTGTACAAGTGACGGGTGAAGCTTTCTTT

D gene: .
J gene: TRBJ2-7
V gene: TRBV5-5
clone size: .
CDR3 length: 12
CDR3 protein: CASSLAPYEQYF
CDR3 DNA: TGTGCCAGCAGCTTGGCACCCTACGAGCAGTACTTC

D gene: TRBD1
J gene: TRBJ1-5
V gene: TRBV18
clone size: .
CDR3 length: 14
CDR3 protein: CASSPRDSLQAQHF
CDR3 DNA: TGTGCCAGCTCACCAAGGGACAGCCTGCAGGCCCAGCATTTT

D gene: TRBD1
J gene: TRBJ2-7
V gene: TRBV11-3
clone size: .
CDR3 length: 15
CDR3 protein: CASSLDSGTDYEQYF
CDR3 DNA: TGTGCCAGCAGCTTAGATTCCGGGACAGACTACGAGCAGTACTTC

D gene: .
J gene: TRBJ1-4
V gene: TRBV19
clone size: .
CDR3 length: 13
CDR3 protein: CASSAPRYEKLFF
CDR3 DNA: TGTGCCAGTAGTGCCCCCCGTTATGAAAAACTGTTTTTT

D gene: .
J gene: TRBJ1-2
V gene: TRBV6-5
clone size: .
CDR3 length: 13
CDR3 protein: CASRKEGRDGYTF
CDR3 DNA: TGTGCCAGCAGGAAGGAGGGTCGAGATGGCTACACCTTC

D gene: .
J gene: TRBJ1-2
V gene: TRBV27
clone size: .
CDR3 length: 13
CDR3 protein: CASSPAGIGGYTF
CDR3 DNA: TGTGCCAGCAGTCCGGCGGGGATTGGTGGCTACACCTTC

D gene: .
J gene: TRBJ1-1
V gene: TRBV5-8
clone size: .
CDR3 length: 14
CDR3 protein: CASSLERGNTEAFF
CDR3 DNA: TGTGCCAGCAGCTTGGAGCGGGGGAACACTGAAGCTTTCTTT

D gene: TRBD1
J gene: TRBJ2-2
V gene: TRBV7-9
clone size: once
CDR3 length: 15
CDR3 protein: CASSRNLGQFGELFF
CDR3 DNA: TGTGCCAGCAGCCGAAACCTGGGACAGTTCGGGGAGCTGTTTTTT

D gene: .
J gene: TRBJ1-5
V gene: TRBV27
clone size: few
CDR3 length: 15
CDR3 protein: CASSLLSGGNQPQHF
CDR3 DNA: TGTGCCAGCAGTTTACTCTCCGGGGGCAATCAGCCCCAGCATTTT

D gene: TRBD2
J gene: TRBJ2-5
V gene: TRBV9
clone size: few
CDR3 length: 17
CDR3 protein: CASSVSSGGAGQETQYF
CDR3 DNA: TGTGCCAGCAGCGTATCCAGCGGGGGGGCGGGGCAAGAGACCCAGTACTTC

D gene: TRBD1
J gene: TRBJ1-2
V gene: TRBV19
clone size: .
CDR3 length: 13
CDR3 protein: CASSSEGTGSYTF
CDR3 DNA: TGTGCCAGTAGTAGTGAGGGGACAGGTAGCTACACCTTC